The source of this T cell receptor (beta chain) is a study of cytomegalovirus exposure and HLA in healthy donors. Whole-study findings and limits: Follow-up analysis later connected one missense variant in DCLRE1C with trimming of TCR beta V- and J-genes.

As for this clone: Its antigen is unidentified.

The CDR3 consists of 17 residues. V was shortened by 2 bases and J by 2 bases, with 19 bases between the two germline ends. The germline CDR1 and CDR2 sequences are SGHTA and FQGNSA. The PCR ran on 60 Vbeta and 13 Jbeta primers. Data came from immunoSEQ multiplex PCR; TCRdb stores just in-frame clones and leaves some out. Of 150,000 to 200,000 clones in the sample, about four fifths were seen once. Sequenced input: PBMCs. This chain links TRBV7-2 with TRBJ2-7, with D possibly matching TRBD1 (5 bases). This sequence originates from a woman under 40 in good health and CMV-seropositive. The CDR3 DNA sequence: TGTGCCAGCAGCTTATTGTCAGGGAACACCCCAACCTACGAGCAGTACTTC. Translated, it gives CASSLLSGNTPTYEQYF.